Each of the 5 T cell receptor beta chains below was sequenced from the same sample in a study of shared clonotypes between healthy human individuals. Clones were sequenced by immunoSEQ multiplex PCR, and TCRdb holds only the in-frame ones, with some missing. The sample includes 2 million to 2.5 million clones, 93% of them seen just once. Sequenced: naive CD4+ T cells from PBMCs. The subset denotes: CD45RA+ positively selected. These receptors originate from a man younger than 35 in good health. Some clones in this sample may be carry-over from other donors' samples.

In this sample, this clone turned up once. This sequence joins TRBV11-3 and TRBJ2-2; TRBD2 matches at 9 bases. Germline CDR1 is SGHNT and CDR2 is YENEEA. The V segment lost 1 base and the J segment 0 bases; nucleotides outside the gene matches: 3. CDR3 length equals 17 residues. CDR3 loop: CASSLGPSGTNTGELFF. For the CDR3, the DNA is TGTGCCAGCAGCTTAGGGCCTAGCGGGACGAACACCGGGGAGCTGTTTTTT.

V gene TRBV5-4 combines with J gene TRBJ1-1, with D perhaps TRBD1 (6 bases). This CDR3 spans 13 amino acids. CDR1 is SGHNT, CDR2 YYREEE, per germline (reference sequence). CDR3 coding DNA: TGTGCAGCTATAGGGGGGCAGAACACTGAAGCTTTCTTT. It encodes CAAIGGQNTEAFF.

This clone was observed a few times. J is TRBJ2-1 and V is TRBV11-3; maybe TRBD2 (5 bases). V was shortened by 6 bases and J by 7 bases, with 22 bases between the two germline ends. Germline CDR1 and CDR2: SGHNT and YENEEA. This CDR3 region has 16 residues. The CDR3 DNA reads TGTGCCAGCAGTTTACGGGCCGGACTCCCGAGGAATGAGCAGTTCTTC. This encodes CASSLRAGLPRNEQFF.

Details on this clone: This CDR3 is also generated by other DNA sequences in the sample. The chain couples TRBV28 to TRBJ2-7; D is perhaps TRBD1 (6 bases). CDR1 is MDHEN and CDR2 is SYDVKM in the germline V gene. Deletions cut 4 bases from V and 1 base from J, with 11 bases between. The CDR3 totals 14 residues. CDR3 nucleotides: TGTGCCAGCAGTTCGCCAGGGGTGTCCTACGAGCAGTACTTC. Its protein is CASSSPGVSYEQYF.

V and J are TRBV5-4 and TRBJ2-3; D unresolved. In germline, CDR1 is SGHNT, CDR2 YYREEE (reference sequence). Trimming pared 1 base from V and 4 bases from J, leaving 7 bases between. The CDR3 runs 13 residues. CDR3 nucleotide sequence: TGTGCCAGCAGCTTGTCGGCTCCAGATACGCAGTATTTT. Protein sequence: CASSLSAPDTQYF.